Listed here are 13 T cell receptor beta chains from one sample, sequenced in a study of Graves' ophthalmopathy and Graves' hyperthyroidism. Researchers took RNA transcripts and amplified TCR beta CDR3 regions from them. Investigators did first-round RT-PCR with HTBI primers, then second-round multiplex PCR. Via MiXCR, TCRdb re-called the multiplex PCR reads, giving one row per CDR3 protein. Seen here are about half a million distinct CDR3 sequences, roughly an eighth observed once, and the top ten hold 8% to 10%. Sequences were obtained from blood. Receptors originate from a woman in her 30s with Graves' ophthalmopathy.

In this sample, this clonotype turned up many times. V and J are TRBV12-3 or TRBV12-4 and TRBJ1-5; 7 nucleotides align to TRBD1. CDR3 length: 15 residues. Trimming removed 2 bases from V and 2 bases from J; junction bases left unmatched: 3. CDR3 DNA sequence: TGTGCCAGCAGTTTAAGGGGGCACGGCAATCAGCCCCAGCATTTT. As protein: CASSLRGHGNQPQHF.

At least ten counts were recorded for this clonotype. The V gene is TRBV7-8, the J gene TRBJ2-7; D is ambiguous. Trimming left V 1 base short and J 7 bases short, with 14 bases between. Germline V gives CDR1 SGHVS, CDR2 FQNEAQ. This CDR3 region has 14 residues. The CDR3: CASSLVVGPVEQYF. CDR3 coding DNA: TGTGCCAGCAGCTTAGTTGTGGGTCCGGTAGAGCAGTACTTC.

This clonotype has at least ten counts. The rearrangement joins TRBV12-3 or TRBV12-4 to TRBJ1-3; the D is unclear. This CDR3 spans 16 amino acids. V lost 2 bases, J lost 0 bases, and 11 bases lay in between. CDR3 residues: CASSLIWSFSGNTIYF. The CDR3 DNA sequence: TGTGCCAGCAGTTTAATTTGGTCGTTCTCTGGAAACACCATATATTTT.

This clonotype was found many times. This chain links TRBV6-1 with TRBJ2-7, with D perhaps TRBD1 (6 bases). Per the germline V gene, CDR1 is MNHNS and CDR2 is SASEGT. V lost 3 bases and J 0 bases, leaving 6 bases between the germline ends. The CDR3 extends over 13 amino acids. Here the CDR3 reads CASSDRGSYEQYF. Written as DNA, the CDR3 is TGTGCCAGCAGTGACAGGGGCTCCTACGAGCAGTACTTC.

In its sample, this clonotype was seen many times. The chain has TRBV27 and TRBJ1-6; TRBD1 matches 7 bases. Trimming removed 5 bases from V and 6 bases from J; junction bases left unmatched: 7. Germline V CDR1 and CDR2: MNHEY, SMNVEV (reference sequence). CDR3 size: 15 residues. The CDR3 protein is CASSQRGQSNSPLHF. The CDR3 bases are TGTGCCAGCAGTCAAAGGGGACAGTCTAATTCACCCCTCCACTTT.

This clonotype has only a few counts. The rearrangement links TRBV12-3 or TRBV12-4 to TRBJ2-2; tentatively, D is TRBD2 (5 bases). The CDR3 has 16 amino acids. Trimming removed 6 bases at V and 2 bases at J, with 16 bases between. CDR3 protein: CASRRTFRLNTGELFF. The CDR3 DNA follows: TGTGCCAGCAGGCGGACTTTCCGCCTAAACACCGGGGAGCTGTTTTTT.

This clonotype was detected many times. As DNA, the CDR3 is TGTGCCAGCAGTGCACAGACAGGGGTACAAGAGACCCAGTACTTC. Its protein is CASSAQTGVQETQYF. The chain has TRBV12-3 or TRBV12-4 and TRBJ2-5; 8 bases align to TRBD1. The CDR3 extends over 15 amino acids. V was pared by 5 bases and J by 2 bases, with 7 bases of the junction left unmatched.

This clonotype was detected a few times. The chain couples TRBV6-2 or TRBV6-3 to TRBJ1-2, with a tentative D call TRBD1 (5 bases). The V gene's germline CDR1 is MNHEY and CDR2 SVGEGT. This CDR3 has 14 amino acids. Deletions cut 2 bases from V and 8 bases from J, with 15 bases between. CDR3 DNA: TGTGCCAGCAGTTACCCGGGACCCACGGGAGGCTACACCTTC. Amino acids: CASSYPGPTGGYTF.

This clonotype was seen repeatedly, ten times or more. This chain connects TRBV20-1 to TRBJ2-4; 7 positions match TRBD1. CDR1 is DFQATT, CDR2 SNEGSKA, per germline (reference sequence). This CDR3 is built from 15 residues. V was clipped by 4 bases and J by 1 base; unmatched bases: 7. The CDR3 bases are TGCAGTGCTATCTTCCCGGACAGGGCCAAAAACATTCAGTACTTC. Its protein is CSAIFPDRAKNIQYF.

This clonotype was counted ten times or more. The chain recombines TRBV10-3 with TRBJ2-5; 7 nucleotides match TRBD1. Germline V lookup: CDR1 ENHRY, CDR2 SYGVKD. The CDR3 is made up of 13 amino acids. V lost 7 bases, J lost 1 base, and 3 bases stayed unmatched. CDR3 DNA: TGTGCCATCAAAGGGACAGCCCAAGAGACCCAGTACTTC. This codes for CAIKGTAQETQYF.

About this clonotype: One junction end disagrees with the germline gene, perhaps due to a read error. The chain's CDR3 is CASSPLGANSPVHF. DNA of the CDR3: TGTGCCAGCAGCCCCTTAGGGGCTAATTCACCCGTCCACTTT. The chain combines TRBV11-2 with TRBJ1-6; the D gene is possibly TRBD1 (5 bases). Per germline, CDR1 SGHAT and CDR2 FQNNGV. The length of the CDR3 is 14 residues.

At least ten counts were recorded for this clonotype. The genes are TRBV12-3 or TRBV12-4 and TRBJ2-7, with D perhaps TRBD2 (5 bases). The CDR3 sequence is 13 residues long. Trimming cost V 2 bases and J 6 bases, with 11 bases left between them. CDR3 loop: CASSLLGGGEQYF. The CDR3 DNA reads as TGTGCCAGCAGTTTATTAGGAGGTGGCGAGCAGTACTTC.

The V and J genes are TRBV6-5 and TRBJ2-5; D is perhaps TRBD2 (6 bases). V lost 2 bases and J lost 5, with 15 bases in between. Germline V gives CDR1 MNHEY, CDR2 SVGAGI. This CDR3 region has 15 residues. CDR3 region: CASSYAGHRSETQYF. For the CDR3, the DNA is TGTGCCAGCAGTTACGCGGGGCATCGCAGCGAGACCCAGTACTTC.